One and the same sample provided the 23 T cell receptor beta chains below, sequenced in a study of CD8 T cells in Susac syndrome. Random hexamers were used to reverse transcribe the RNA input (about 0.5 to 1 ug). One entry per CDR3 protein results from TCRdb running MiXCR on the immunoSEQ multiplex PCR reads. This table has roughly 330,000 distinct CDR3 sequences, about 91% appearing once. The source material was CD4+ T cells from PBMCs. The source is a human donor with multiple sclerosis.

This clonotype has only one observation. The J gene is TRBJ2-6, the V gene TRBV6-2 or TRBV6-3; TRBD1 might be the D (6 bases). There are 15 residues in the CDR3. V dropped 5 bases and J dropped 4 bases, with 12 bases sitting between them. Per the germline V gene, CDR1 is MNHEY and CDR2 is SVGEGT. CDR3 region: CASSTTGRGANVLTF. CDR3 nucleotides: TGTGCCAGCAGTACCACAGGGAGAGGGGCCAACGTCCTGACTTTC.

The chain joins TRBV7-9 to TRBJ2-2, with TRBD2 matching 14 bases. The CDR3 runs 17 residues. Per germline, CDR1 SEHNR and CDR2 FQNEAQ (reference sequence). V shed 7 bases and J 2 bases; nucleotides not matched to a gene: 6. The CDR3 loop is CASTTGLAGVNTGELFF. In DNA, the CDR3 is TGTGCCAGCACTACGGGACTAGCGGGGGTCAACACCGGGGAGCTGTTTTTT.

This chain connects TRBV24-1 to TRBJ2-3; D possibly corresponds to TRBD1 (6 bases). Trimming took 0 bases from V and 3 from J, leaving 12 bases between them. Germline CDR1 is KGHDR and CDR2 is SFDVKD. The CDR3 totals 16 residues. The CDR3 region has the DNA TGTGCCACCAGTGATTTGAGCAGGGGTAATACAGATACGCAGTATTTT. Its protein product is CATSDLSRGNTDTQYF.

The chain joins TRBV7-2 to TRBJ2-5; no reliable D call. With 4 bases removed from V and 2 bases from J, the gap between germline ends came to 14 bases. The germline V gene encodes CDR1 SGHTA and CDR2 FQGNSA. The CDR3 consists of 15 residues. The CDR3 region has the DNA TGTGCCAGCAGCTCCGGCAGCTTAATTCAAGAGACCCAGTACTTC. Translation gives CASSSGSLIQETQYF. The entire variable domain, with the rest obtained from reference TRBV7-2 and TRBJ2-5, is as follows: GAGVSQSPSNKVTEKGKDVELRCDPISGHTALYWYRQSLGQGLEFLIYFQGNSAPDKSGLPSDRFSAERTGGSVSTLTIQRTQQEDSAVYLCASSSGSLIQETQYFGPGTRLLVL.

The chain links TRBV9 to TRBJ2-3; D is unresolved. V gave up 0 bases and J gave up 7 bases, with 12 bases separating them. The germline gives CDR1 SGDLS, CDR2 YYNGEE. CDR3 length: 14 residues. CDR3 in amino acids: CASSVAQRSYTQYF. The CDR3 DNA reads TGTGCCAGCAGCGTAGCCCAACGGAGCTATACGCAGTATTTT. Filled out from reference TRBV9 and TRBJ2-3, the complete variable domain reads DSGVTQTPKHLITATGQRVTLRCSPRSGDLSVYWYQQSLDQGLQFLIQYYNGEERAKGNILERFSAQQFPDLHSELNLSSLELGDSALYFCASSVAQRSYTQYFGPGTRLTVL.

This chain links TRBV18 with TRBJ2-1; 9 bases match TRBD2. Germline CDR1 reads KGHSH; CDR2 reads LQKENI. After removal of 3 bases from V and 0 bases from J, the junction contained 3 bases not matched to a gene. CDR3 length: 16 residues. CDR3 DNA: TGTGCCAGCTCACCGAGTAGCGGGAGCTCCTACAATGAGCAGTTCTTC. Encoded protein: CASSPSSGSSYNEQFF.

The chain has TRBV11-1 and TRBJ2-3; 8 bases are a match to TRBD2. From germline, CDR1 is SGHAT and CDR2 FQDESV (reference sequence). Trimming at V came to 1 base and at J to 2 bases, leaving 5 bases not matched to a gene. CDR3 length: 16 residues. DNA for the CDR3: TGTGCCAGCAGCTTAGGAGCGGGGGTGAACACAGATACGCAGTATTTT. It translates to CASSLGAGVNTDTQYF.

The CDR3 here is CSASLGYEQYF. CDR3 nucleotide sequence: TGCAGTGCTAGTCTAGGCTACGAGCAGTACTTC. The chain recombines TRBV20-1 with TRBJ2-7; D is ambiguous. The CDR3 runs to 11 residues. From germline, CDR1 is DFQATT and CDR2 SNEGSKA (reference sequence). The V end lost 3 bases, the J end lost 3 bases, and 6 bases lay between the germline ends.

The rearrangement joins TRBV20-1 to TRBJ2-7; D gene ambiguous. CDR1 DFQATT and CDR2 SNEGSKA come from the germline V gene (reference sequence). V was cut by 4 bases and J by 2 bases, with 18 bases left in between. This CDR3 has 15 amino acids. Here the CDR3 DNA reads TGCAGTGCTATAGGACCCATAGGGCCACCCTACGAGCAGTACTTC. Protein product: CSAIGPIGPPYEQYF.

CDR3 in amino acids: CASSLALGIVTQYF. CDR3 nucleotides: TGTGCCAGCAGCTTAGCGTTAGGTATCGTTACGCAGTATTTT. The chain recombines TRBV7-9 with TRBJ2-3; D remains unclear. The CDR3 contains 14 residues. CDR1 SEHNR and CDR2 FQNEAQ come from the germline V gene (reference sequence). V lost 0 bases and J 8 bases, leaving 12 bases between the germline ends.

The V gene is TRBV20-1, the J gene TRBJ2-1; D ambiguous. The CDR3 contains 14 residues. Germline V gene data show CDR1 as DFQATT and CDR2 as SNEGSKA (reference sequence). V was pared by 1 base and J by 13 bases, with 20 bases between. This chain's CDR3 is CSARGVLAVGYQFF. The CDR3 DNA sequence: TGCAGTGCTAGAGGCGTATTGGCTGTCGGCTATCAGTTCTTC.

The chain is built from TRBV6-1 and TRBJ2-2; TRBD1 aligns across 7 bases. The CDR3 extends over 13 amino acids. Germline trimming cut 5 bases from V and 11 bases from J; bases unmatched to any gene: 8. Germline loops: CDR1 MNHNS, CDR2 SASEGT. The CDR3 DNA is TGTGCCAGCAGTCCTCAACAGGGGATTGAGCTGTTTTTT. This translates into CASSPQQGIELFF.

The rearrangement joins TRBV7-9 to TRBJ2-1; 12 nucleotides match TRBD2. V lost 5 bases to trimming and J lost 6 bases; unmatched junction nucleotides: 8. The germline CDR1 and CDR2 sequences are SEHNR and FQNEAQ (reference sequence). The CDR3 contains 16 residues. Written as DNA, the CDR3 is TGTGCCAGCAGCCCAAGACTAGCGGGAGTGGTCAATGAGCAGTTCTTC. This codes for CASSPRLAGVVNEQFF.

This chain uses TRBV21-1 with TRBJ2-7. TRBV21-1 counts as a pseudogene. The CDR3 has 11 residues. DNA for the CDR3: TGTGCCAGCAGCGGGCCCTACGAGCAGTACTTC. Amino acid sequence: CASSGPYEQYF.

This clonotype was seen a single time. The chain couples TRBV20-1 to TRBJ2-3; D is uncertain. The germline V gene has CDR1 DFQATT and CDR2 SNEGSKA (reference sequence). The V end was cut by 8 bases, the J end by 2 bases, with 17 bases between. This CDR3 has 14 residues. The CDR3 sequence: CSFQTHLPTDTQYF. In DNA form, the CDR3 reads TGCAGTTTCCAGACTCACCTTCCCACAGATACGCAGTATTTT.

This sequence joins TRBV20-1 and TRBJ2-1; TRBD2 matches 9 bases. The CDR3 runs 13 residues. The trim removed 2 bases at V and 6 bases at J, leaving 2 bases unmatched. Per the germline V gene, CDR1 is DFQATT and CDR2 is SNEGSKA (reference sequence). CDR3: CSARLAGINEQFF. In DNA form, the CDR3 reads TGCAGTGCTAGACTAGCGGGAATCAATGAGCAGTTCTTC.

The V and J genes are TRBV29-1 and TRBJ1-5; perhaps TRBD1 as D (5 bases). Germline V gives CDR1 SQVTM, CDR2 ANQGSEA. Trimming stripped 6 bases from V and 4 bases from J, with 19 bases between. This CDR3 is built from 15 residues. The CDR3 protein is CSVKTEGTDNQPQHF. The DNA of the CDR3 is TGCAGCGTCAAGACAGAGGGGACCGATAATCAGCCCCAGCATTTT.

The V gene is TRBV7-9, the J gene TRBJ1-2, with 9 bases that match TRBD1. The CDR3 loop spans 14 amino acids. Trimming cost V 5 bases and J 6 bases; bases outside gene matches: 7. The germline V gene encodes CDR1 SEHNR and CDR2 FQNEAQ (reference sequence). The CDR3 reads CASSPNRGRDGYTF. The DNA of the CDR3 is TGTGCCAGCAGCCCAAACAGGGGGCGGGATGGCTACACCTTC.

This clonotype came up once. The V call is TRBV11-2, the J call TRBJ2-3, with 8 bases that match TRBD2. The germline V gene encodes CDR1 SGHAT and CDR2 FQNNGV. After removal of 0 bases from V and 2 bases from J, the junction contained 4 bases not matched to a gene. The CDR3 contains 16 residues. The CDR3 DNA is TGTGCCAGCAGCTTAGAAGCGGGAGAGGCCACAGATACGCAGTATTTT. Amino acid sequence: CASSLEAGEATDTQYF. The entire variable domain, with the rest obtained from reference TRBV11-2 and TRBJ2-3, is as follows: EAGVAQSPRYKIIEKRQSVAFWCNPISGHATLYWYQQILGQGPKLLIQFQNNGVVDDSQLPKDRFSAERLKGVDSTLKIQPAKLEDSAVYLCASSLEAGEATDTQYFGPGTRLTVL.

CDR3 coding DNA: TGTGCCAGCAGTCGTACAAGTGCAGGGGGCTCAGGAAACACCATATATTTT. Protein product: CASSRTSAGGSGNTIYF. V and J are TRBV27 and TRBJ1-3, with 8 bases aligning to TRBD1. Per germline, CDR1 MNHEY and CDR2 SMNVEV (reference sequence). The V gene end was trimmed by 5 bases and the J gene end by 4 bases; junction bases not matched to a gene: 13. The CDR3 covers 17 residues.

The V call is TRBV7-9, the J call TRBJ2-5, with 14 bases matching TRBD2. The CDR3 extends over 17 amino acids. Germline V CDR1 and CDR2: SEHNR, FQNEAQ (reference sequence). Trimming removed 5 bases from V and 0 bases from J; junction bases left unmatched: 5. The CDR3 region is CASSGWGLAGDQETQYF. The CDR3, as DNA: TGTGCCAGCAGCGGTTGGGGACTAGCGGGGGACCAAGAGACCCAGTACTTC.

This rearrangement joins TRBV24-1 to TRBJ2-7; D possibly corresponds to TRBD1 (5 bases). Germline V gene sequence: CDR1 KGHDR, CDR2 SFDVKD. The V end was cut by 4 bases, the J end by 5 bases, with 11 bases between. The CDR3 has 13 amino acids. CDR3 protein: CATSEGLNNEQYF. The CDR3, as DNA: TGTGCCACCAGTGAGGGGCTTAACAACGAGCAGTACTTC.

This chain joins TRBV2 and TRBJ1-4; D possibly corresponds to TRBD1 (6 bases). Trimming left V 3 bases short and J 8 bases short, with 19 bases between. Germline V gene sequence: CDR1 SNHLY, CDR2 FYNNEI. This CDR3 region has 16 residues. CDR3 residues: CASSDGYGGAGEKLFF. CDR3 coding DNA: TGTGCCAGCAGTGATGGATACGGGGGGGCTGGGGAAAAACTGTTTTTT.